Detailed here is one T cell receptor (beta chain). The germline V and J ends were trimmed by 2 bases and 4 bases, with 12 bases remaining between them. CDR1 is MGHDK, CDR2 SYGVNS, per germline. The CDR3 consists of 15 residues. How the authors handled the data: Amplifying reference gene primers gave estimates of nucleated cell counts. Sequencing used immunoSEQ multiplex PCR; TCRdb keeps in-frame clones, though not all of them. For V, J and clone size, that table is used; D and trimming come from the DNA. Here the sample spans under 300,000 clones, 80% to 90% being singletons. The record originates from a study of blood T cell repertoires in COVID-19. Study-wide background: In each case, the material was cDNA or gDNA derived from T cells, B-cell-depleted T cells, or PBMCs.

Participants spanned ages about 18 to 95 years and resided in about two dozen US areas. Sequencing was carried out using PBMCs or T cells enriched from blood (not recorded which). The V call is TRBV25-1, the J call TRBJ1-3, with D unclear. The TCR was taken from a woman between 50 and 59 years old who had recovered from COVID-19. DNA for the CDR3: TGTGCCAGCAGTGAAAGTGGAGGCTCCGGAAACACCATATATTTT. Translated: CASSESGGSGNTIYF.